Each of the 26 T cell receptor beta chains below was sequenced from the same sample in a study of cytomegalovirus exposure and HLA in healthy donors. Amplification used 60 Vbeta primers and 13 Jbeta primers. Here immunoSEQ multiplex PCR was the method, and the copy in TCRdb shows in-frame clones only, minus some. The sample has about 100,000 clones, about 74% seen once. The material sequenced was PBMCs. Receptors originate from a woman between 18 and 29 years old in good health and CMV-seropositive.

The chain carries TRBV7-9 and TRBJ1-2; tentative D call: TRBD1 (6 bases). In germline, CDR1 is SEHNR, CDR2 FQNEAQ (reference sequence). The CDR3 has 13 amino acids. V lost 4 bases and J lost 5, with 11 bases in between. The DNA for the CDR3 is TGTGCCAGCAGCTCCGGGACACCGTATGGCTACACCTTC. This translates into CASSSGTPYGYTF. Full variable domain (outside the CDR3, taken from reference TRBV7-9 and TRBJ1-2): DTGVSQNPRHKITKRGQNVTFRCDPISEHNRLYWYRQTLGQGPEFLTYFQNEAQLEKSRLLSDRFSAERPKGSFSTLEIQRTEQGDSAMYLCASSSGTPYGYTFGSGTRLTVV.

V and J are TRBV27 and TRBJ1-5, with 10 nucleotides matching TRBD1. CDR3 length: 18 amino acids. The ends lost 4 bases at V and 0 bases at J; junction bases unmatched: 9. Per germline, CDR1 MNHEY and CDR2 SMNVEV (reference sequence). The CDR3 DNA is TGTGCCAGCAGTTCGCGACAGGGGGCCTCCGTTAGCAATCAGCCCCAGCATTTT. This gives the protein CASSSRQGASVSNQPQHF.

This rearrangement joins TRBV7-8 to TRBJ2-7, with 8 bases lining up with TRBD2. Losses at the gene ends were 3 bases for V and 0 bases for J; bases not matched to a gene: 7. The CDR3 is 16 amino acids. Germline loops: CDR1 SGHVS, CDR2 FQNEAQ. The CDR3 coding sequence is TGTGCCAGCAGCTTTGGTGTACTAGCGGCCTCCTACGAGCAGTACTTC. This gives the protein CASSFGVLAASYEQYF.

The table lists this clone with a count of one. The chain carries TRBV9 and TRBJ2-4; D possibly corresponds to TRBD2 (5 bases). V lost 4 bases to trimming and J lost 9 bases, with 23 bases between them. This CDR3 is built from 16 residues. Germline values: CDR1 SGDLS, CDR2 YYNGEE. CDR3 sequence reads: CASSSLLLDPGSIQYF. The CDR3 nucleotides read TGTGCCAGCAGCTCCCTCCTCCTAGATCCGGGGAGCATTCAGTACTTC.

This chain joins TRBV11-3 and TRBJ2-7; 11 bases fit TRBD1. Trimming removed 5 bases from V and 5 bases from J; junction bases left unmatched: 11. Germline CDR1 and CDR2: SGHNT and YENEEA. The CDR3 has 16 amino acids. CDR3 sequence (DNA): TGTGCCAGCAGCCCCCCACCGGGACAGGGGGAAAACGAGCAGTACTTC. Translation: CASSPPPGQGENEQYF.

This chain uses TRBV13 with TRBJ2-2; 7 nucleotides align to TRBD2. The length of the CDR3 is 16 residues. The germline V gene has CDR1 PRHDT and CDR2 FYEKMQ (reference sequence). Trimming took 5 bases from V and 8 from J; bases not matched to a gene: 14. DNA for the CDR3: TGTGCCAGCAGCCCGAAAACTAGCGTCACTTTGGGGGAGCTGTTTTTT. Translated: CASSPKTSVTLGELFF.

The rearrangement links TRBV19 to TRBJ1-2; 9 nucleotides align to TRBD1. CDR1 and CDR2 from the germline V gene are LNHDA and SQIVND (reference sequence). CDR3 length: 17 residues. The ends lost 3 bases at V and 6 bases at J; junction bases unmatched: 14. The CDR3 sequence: CASSIKTIGQGHHGYTF. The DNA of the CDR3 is TGTGCCAGTAGTATTAAAACGATCGGACAGGGGCATCATGGCTACACCTTC.

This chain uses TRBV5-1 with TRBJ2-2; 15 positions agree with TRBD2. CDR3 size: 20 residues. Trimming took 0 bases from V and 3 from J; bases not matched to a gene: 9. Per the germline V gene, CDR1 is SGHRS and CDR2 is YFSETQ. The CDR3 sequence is CASSLGPGLAGGPHTGELFF. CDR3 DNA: TGCGCCAGCAGCTTGGGACCGGGACTAGCGGGAGGTCCCCACACCGGGGAGCTGTTTTTT.

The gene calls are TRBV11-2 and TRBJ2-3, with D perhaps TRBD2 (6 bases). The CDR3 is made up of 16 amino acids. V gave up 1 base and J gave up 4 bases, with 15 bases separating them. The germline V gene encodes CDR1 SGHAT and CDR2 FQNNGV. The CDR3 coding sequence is TGTGCCAGCAGCTTAGGTGTCGGGAGTCAGTCAGATACGCAGTATTTT. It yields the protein CASSLGVGSQSDTQYF.

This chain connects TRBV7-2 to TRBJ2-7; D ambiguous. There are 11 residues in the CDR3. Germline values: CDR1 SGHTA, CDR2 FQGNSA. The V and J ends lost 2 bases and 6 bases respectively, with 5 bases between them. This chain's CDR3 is CASSLTSEQYF. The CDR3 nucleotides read TGTGCCAGCAGCTTAACGAGCGAGCAGTACTTC.

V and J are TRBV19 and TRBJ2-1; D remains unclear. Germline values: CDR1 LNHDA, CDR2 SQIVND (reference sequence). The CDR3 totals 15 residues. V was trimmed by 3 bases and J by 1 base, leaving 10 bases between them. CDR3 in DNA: TGTGCCAGTAGTATCGGAAGCGTATCCTACAATGAGCAGTTCTTC. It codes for CASSIGSVSYNEQFF.

The CDR3 DNA reads as TGTGCCAGCAGCTTTGGGGACAGGGGGTCTTGGGGCTACACCTTC. Encoded protein: CASSFGDRGSWGYTF. V and J are TRBV7-8 and TRBJ1-2; 11 bases align to TRBD1. The CDR3 is 15 amino acids. The V segment lost 3 bases and the J segment 8 bases; nucleotides outside the gene matches: 8. Germline CDR1 reads SGHVS; CDR2 reads FQNEAQ.

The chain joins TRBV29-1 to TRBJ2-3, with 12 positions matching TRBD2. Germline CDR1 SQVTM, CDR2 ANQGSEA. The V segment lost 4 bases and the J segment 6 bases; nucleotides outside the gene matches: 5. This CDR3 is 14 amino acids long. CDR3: CSVGASGRDDTQYF. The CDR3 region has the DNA TGCAGCGTTGGGGCTAGCGGGAGGGACGATACGCAGTATTTT.

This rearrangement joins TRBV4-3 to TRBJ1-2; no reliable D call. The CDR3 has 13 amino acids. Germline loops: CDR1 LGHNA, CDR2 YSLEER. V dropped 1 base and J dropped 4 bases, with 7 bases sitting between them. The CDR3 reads CASSQGRSYGYTF. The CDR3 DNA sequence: TGCGCCAGCAGCCAAGGCCGCAGCTATGGCTACACCTTC.

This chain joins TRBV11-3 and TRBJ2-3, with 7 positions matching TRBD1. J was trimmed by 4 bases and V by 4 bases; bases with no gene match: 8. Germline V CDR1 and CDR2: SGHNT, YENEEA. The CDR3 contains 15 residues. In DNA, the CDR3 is TGTGCCAGCAGCTCACCGAGGGACAGTGCAGATACGCAGTATTTT. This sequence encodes CASSSPRDSADTQYF.

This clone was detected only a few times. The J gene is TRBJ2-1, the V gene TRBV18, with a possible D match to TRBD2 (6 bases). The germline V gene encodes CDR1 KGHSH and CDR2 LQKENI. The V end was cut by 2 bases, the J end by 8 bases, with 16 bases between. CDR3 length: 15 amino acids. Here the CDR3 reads CASSPKGRESDEQFF. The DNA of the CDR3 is TGTGCCAGCTCACCAAAGGGCCGGGAGAGCGATGAGCAGTTCTTC.

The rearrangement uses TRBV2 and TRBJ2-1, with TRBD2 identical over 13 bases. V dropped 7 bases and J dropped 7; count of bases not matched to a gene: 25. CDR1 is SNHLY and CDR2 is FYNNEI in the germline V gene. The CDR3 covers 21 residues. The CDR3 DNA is TGTGCCAGCAATGGGGACACTCGAAATGGACTAGCGGGAGCCCCGGGGAATGAGCAGTTCTTC. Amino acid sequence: CASNGDTRNGLAGAPGNEQFF.

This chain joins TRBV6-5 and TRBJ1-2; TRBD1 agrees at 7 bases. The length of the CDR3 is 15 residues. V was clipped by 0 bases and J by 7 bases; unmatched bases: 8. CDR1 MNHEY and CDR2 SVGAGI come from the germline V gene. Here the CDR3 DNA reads TGTGCCAGCAGTTACTCGGCCACAGGGGCCCGTGGCTACACCTTC. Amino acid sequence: CASSYSATGARGYTF.

CDR3 nucleotide sequence: TGCGCCAGCAGATCCCCCGGAGGAGGGAACACTGAAGCTTTCTTT. It encodes CASRSPGGGNTEAFF. The chain links TRBV5-1 to TRBJ1-1; D is uncertain. V dropped 5 bases and J dropped 1 base, with 15 bases sitting between them. This CDR3 region has 15 residues. Germline values: CDR1 SGHRS, CDR2 YFSETQ.

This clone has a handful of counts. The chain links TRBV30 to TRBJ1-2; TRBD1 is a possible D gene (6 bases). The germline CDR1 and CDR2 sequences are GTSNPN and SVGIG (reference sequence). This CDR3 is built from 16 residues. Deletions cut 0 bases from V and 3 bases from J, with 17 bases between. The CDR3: CAWSVLVQGKDYGYTF. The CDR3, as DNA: TGTGCCTGGAGTGTACTTGTACAGGGAAAAGACTATGGCTACACCTTC.

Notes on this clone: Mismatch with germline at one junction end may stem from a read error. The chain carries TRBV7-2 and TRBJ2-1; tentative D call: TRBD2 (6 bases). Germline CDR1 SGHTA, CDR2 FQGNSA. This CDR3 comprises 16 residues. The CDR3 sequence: CASSLTLALAGNGQFF. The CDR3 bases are TGTGCCAGCAGCTTAACACTAGCCCTAGCCGGCAATGGGCAGTTCTTC.

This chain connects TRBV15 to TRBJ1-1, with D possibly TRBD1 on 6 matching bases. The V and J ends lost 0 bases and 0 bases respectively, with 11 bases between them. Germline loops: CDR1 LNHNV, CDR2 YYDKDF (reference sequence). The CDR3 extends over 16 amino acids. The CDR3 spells CATSRDMGALNTEAFF. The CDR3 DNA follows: TGTGCCACCAGCAGAGATATGGGGGCGCTGAACACTGAAGCTTTCTTT.

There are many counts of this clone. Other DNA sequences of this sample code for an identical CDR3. The chain's CDR3 is CASRDRDRAYSNQPQHF. DNA for the CDR3: TGTGCCAGCAGAGACCGGGACAGGGCTTATAGCAATCAGCCCCAGCATTTT. The rearrangement joins TRBV28 to TRBJ1-5, with 9 bases that match TRBD1. CDR3 size: 17 residues. V dropped 6 bases and J dropped 0; count of bases not matched to a gene: 9. From germline, CDR1 is MDHEN and CDR2 SYDVKM.

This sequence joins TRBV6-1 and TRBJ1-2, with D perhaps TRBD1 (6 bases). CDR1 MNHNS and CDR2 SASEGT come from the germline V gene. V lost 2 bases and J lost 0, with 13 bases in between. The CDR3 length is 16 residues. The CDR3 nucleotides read TGTGCCAGCAGTGAAAGACCGGGACACTCTAACTATGGCTACACCTTC. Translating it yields CASSERPGHSNYGYTF.

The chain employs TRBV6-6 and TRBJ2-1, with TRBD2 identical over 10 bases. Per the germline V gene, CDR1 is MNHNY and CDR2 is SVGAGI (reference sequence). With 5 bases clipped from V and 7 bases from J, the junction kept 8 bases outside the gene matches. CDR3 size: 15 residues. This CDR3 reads CASSQGASGSNEQFF. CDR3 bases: TGTGCCAGCAGTCAAGGGGCTAGCGGGAGTAATGAGCAGTTCTTC.

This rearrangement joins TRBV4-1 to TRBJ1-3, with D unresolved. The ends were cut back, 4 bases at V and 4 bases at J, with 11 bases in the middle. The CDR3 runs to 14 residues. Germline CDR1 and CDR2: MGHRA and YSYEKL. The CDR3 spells CASSRTGYGNTIYF. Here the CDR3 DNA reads TGCGCCAGCAGCCGTACGGGGTACGGAAACACCATATATTTT.